The next 3 T cell receptor beta chains were all read from a single sample in a study of blood T cell repertoires in COVID-19. TCRdb's copy holds only in-frame clones and misses some; the assay was immunoSEQ multiplex PCR. The sample includes over 200,000 clones, roughly four fifths seen only once; the top ten take about 12%. The specimen sequenced was peripheral blood. The source is a woman between 35 and 50 years old with acute or convalescent COVID-19.

The chain employs TRBV19 and TRBJ2-7; 7 nucleotides align to TRBD1. Per germline, CDR1 LNHDA and CDR2 SQIVND (reference sequence). The CDR3 length is 14 residues. With V trimmed by 2 bases and J by 4 bases, 5 bases remained unmatched. The CDR3 nucleotides read TGTGCCAGTAGTATACAGGGACAGAAGTACGAGCAGTACTTC. This encodes CASSIQGQKYEQYF.

The V and J genes are TRBV30 and TRBJ2-7, with D tentatively TRBD1 (6 bases). Between the trimmed V and J ends, which lost 0 bases and 6 bases, there was a span of 18 bases. This CDR3 is built from 15 residues. Germline V gene lookup returns CDR1 GTSNPN and CDR2 SVGIG (reference sequence). The CDR3 DNA reads as TGTGCCTGGAGTGTAGTAGGGCAGGGGAGTCTCGAGCAGTACTTC. Protein sequence: CAWSVVGQGSLEQYF.

The chain carries TRBV6-1 and TRBJ1-3; 8 bases are shared with TRBD1. The germline gives CDR1 MNHNS, CDR2 SASEGT. Trimming at V came to 3 bases and at J to 3 bases, leaving 7 bases not matched to a gene. There are 16 residues in the CDR3. The CDR3 protein is CASSDLSTGGGNTIYF. CDR3 bases: TGTGCCAGCAGTGACCTTTCAACAGGGGGTGGAAACACCATATATTTT.